This T cell receptor (beta chain) stems from a study of blood T cell repertoires in COVID-19. Study in general: The United States, Italy and Spain provided the acute and convalescent COVID-19 samples.

This CDR3 contains 13 residues. V was shortened by 0 bases and J by 6 bases, with 9 bases between the two germline ends. CDR1 is SGHDT, CDR2 YYEEEE, per germline. In the original analysis: From reference gene primer amplification, estimates of nucleated cell counts were derived. TCRdb keeps only in-frame clones here, not all; method: immunoSEQ multiplex PCR. For V, J and clone size, that table is used; D and trimming come from the DNA. The sample has a few hundred thousand clones, around three quarters seen once; the top ten hold approximately 6.6%. Sequencing was done on a sample of peripheral blood. The V gene is TRBV5-6, the J gene TRBJ1-1; the D is unclear. This TCR was sampled from a woman in her 70s with acute or convalescent COVID-19. The CDR3 nucleotides are TGTGCCAGCAGCTTGGCCGGGTTCCCTGAAGCTTTCTTT. This sequence encodes CASSLAGFPEAFF.